This TCR beta chain comes out of a study of graft-versus-host responses after intestinal transplantation. Study overall: As for transplant type, recipients had multivisceral, liver-intestinal, or isolated intestinal grafts. Tacrolimus and steroids were given for around three years to all recipients after anti-thymocyte globulin induction. General study findings and limits: GvH clonotypes were identified within recipient marrow, with a subset emerging first in ileum or blood. Declining HvG levels early post-transplant were linked to peak circulating GvH clone levels.

As concerns this clone: Its antigen is not known.

Profiled with immunoSEQ multiplex PCR; TCRdb holds only in-frame clones, not every one. The sample lists 40,000 or so clones, over 85% occurring once. Between the trimmed V and J ends, which lost 5 bases and 4 bases, there was a span of 8 bases. In germline, CDR1 is SEHNR, CDR2 FQNEAQ (reference sequence). This CDR3 contains 13 residues. The genes are TRBV7-9 and TRBJ2-2, with a weak D call TRBD2 (5 bases). Sample: PBMCs, taken roughly 110 weeks after intestinal transplantation. This TCR derives from a human patient who received an intestinal transplant, so some T cells may come from the graft donor. The CDR3 DNA reads as TGTGCCAGCAGCCGCGGACTCACCGGGGAGCTGTTTTTT. It translates to CASSRGLTGELFF.